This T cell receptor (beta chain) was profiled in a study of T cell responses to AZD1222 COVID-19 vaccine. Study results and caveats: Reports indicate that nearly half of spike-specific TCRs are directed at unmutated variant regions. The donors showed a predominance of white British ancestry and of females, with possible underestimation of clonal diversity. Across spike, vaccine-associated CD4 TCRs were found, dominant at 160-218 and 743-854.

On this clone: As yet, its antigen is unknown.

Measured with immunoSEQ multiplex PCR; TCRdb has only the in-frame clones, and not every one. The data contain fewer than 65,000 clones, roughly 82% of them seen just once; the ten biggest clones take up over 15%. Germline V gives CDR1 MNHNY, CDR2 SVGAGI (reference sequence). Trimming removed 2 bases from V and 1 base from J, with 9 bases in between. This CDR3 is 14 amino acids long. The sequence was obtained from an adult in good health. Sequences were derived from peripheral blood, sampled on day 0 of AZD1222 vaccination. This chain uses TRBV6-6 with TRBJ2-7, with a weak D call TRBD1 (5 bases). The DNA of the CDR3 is TGTGCCAGCAGTTACCAAAGACAGTCCTACGAGCAGTACTTC. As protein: CASSYQRQSYEQYF.